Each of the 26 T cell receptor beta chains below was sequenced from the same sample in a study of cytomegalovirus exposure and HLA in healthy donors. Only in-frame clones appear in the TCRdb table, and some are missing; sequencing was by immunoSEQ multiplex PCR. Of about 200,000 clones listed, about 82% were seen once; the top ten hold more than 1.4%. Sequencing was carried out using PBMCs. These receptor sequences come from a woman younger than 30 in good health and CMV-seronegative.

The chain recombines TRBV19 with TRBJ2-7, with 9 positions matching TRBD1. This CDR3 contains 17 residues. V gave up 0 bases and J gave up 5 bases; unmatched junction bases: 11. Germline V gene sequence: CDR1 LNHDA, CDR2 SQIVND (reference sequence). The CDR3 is CASSIDGPGQGSHEQYF. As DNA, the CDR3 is TGTGCCAGTAGTATAGATGGCCCGGGACAGGGTAGCCACGAGCAGTACTTC.

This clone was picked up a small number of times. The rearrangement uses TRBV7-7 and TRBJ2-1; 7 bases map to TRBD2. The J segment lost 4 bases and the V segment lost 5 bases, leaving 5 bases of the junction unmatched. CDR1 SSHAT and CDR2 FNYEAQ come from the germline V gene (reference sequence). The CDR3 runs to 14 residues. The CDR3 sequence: CASSLGEGYNEQFF. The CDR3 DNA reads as TGTGCCAGCAGCCTCGGGGAGGGGTACAATGAGCAGTTCTTC.

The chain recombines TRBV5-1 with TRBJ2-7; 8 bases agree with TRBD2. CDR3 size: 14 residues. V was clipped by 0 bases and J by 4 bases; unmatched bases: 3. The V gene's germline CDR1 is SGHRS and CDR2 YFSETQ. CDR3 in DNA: TGCGCCAGCAGCTTGGAAGCGGGGGAGTACGAGCAGTACTTC. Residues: CASSLEAGEYEQYF.

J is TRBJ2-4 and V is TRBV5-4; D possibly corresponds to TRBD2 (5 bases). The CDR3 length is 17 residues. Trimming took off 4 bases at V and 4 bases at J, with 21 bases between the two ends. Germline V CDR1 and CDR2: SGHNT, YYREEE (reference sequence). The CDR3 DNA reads TGTGCCAGCAGCCAGGCCAACGCGGAAACTAGGAAAAACATTCAGTACTTC. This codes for CASSQANAETRKNIQYF.

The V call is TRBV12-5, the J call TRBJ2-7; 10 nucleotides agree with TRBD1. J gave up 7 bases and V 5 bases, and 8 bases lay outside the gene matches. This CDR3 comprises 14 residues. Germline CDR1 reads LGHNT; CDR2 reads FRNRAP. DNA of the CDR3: TGTGCTAGTGGTGGGACAGGGGTTGGTTGGGAGCAGTACTTC. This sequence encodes CASGGTGVGWEQYF.

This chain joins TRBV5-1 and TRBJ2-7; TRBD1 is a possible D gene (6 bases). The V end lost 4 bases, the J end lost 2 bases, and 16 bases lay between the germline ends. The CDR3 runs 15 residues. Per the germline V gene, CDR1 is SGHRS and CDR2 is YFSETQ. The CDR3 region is CASSPPMAGAYEQYF. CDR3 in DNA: TGCGCCAGCAGCCCCCCTATGGCAGGGGCCTACGAGCAGTACTTC.

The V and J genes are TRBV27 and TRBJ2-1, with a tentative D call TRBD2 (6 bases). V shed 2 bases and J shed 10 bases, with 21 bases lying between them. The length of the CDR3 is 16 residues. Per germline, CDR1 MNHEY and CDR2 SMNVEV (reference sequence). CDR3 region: CASSLLPVASETEQFF. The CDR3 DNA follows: TGTGCCAGCAGTTTACTCCCCGTGGCTAGCGAGACCGAGCAGTTCTTC.

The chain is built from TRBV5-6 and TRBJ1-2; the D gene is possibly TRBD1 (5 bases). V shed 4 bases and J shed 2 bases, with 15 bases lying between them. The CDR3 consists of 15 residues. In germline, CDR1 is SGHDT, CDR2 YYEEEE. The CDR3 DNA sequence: TGTGCCAGCAGCGATCTCAGACAGAGAAACTATGGCTACACCTTC. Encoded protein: CASSDLRQRNYGYTF.

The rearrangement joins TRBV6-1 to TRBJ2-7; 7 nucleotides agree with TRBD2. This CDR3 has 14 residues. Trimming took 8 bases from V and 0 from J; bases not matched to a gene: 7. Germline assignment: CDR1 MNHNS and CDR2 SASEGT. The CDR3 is CASGEGSSSYEQYF. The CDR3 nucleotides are TGTGCCAGCGGGGAGGGGAGTAGCTCCTACGAGCAGTACTTC.

DNA for the CDR3: TGTGCCAGCAGCCCTGCAGGGTTCACTGAAGCTTTCTTT. The encoded protein is CASSPAGFTEAFF. This sequence joins TRBV11-2 and TRBJ1-1; possibly TRBD1 for D (5 bases). Looked up from germline, CDR1 is SGHAT and CDR2 is FQNNGV. The V end was cut by 5 bases, the J end by 4 bases, with 11 bases between. The CDR3 length is 13 residues.

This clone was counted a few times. In nucleotides, the CDR3 is TGTGCCTGGGCGGGGACCTACGAGCAGTACTTC. Translating gives CAWAGTYEQYF. This sequence joins TRBV30 and TRBJ2-7; TRBD2 might be the D (6 bases). V was pared by 5 bases and J by 2 bases, with 7 bases between. This CDR3 has 11 amino acids. Germline V gene lookup returns CDR1 GTSNPN and CDR2 SVGIG (reference sequence).

This chain's CDR3 is CASSQDGGGTDTQYF. CDR3 nucleotide sequence: TGCGCCAGCAGCCAAGACGGGGGTGGCACAGATACGCAGTATTTT. This chain connects TRBV4-1 to TRBJ2-3; tentative D call: TRBD2 (6 bases). Trimming pared 0 bases from V and 1 base from J, leaving 8 bases between. From germline, CDR1 is MGHRA and CDR2 YSYEKL. CDR3 length equals 15 residues.

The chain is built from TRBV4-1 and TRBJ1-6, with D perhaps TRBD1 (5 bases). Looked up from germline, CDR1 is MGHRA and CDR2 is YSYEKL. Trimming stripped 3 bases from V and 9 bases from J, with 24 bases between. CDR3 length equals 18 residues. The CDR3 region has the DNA TGCGCCAGCAGCCAGCGATCGAACCTAGACAGCCTACGTTCACCCCTCCACTTT. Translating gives CASSQRSNLDSLRSPLHF.

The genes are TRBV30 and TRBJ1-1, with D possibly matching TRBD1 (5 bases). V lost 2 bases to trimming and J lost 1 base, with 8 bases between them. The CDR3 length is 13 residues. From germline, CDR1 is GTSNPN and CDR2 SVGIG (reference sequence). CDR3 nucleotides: TGTGCCTGGAGTAGGACACCGAACACTGAAGCTTTCTTT. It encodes CAWSRTPNTEAFF.

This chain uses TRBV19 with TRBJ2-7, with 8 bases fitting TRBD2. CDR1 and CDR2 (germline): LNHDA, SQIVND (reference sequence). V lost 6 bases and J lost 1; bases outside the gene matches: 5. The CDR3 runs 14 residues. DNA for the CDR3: TGTGCCAGTAGCGGTCAGCGGGAGTCCTACGAGCAGTACTTC. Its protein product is CASSGQRESYEQYF.

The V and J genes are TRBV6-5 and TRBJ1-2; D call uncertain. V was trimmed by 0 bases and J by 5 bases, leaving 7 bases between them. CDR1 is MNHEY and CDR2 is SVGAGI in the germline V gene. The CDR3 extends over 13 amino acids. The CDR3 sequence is CASSYSRGYGYTF. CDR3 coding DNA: TGTGCCAGCAGTTACTCTAGAGGGTATGGCTACACCTTC.

CDR3 DNA sequence: TGTGCCAGCAGCTTAGCCCAGGGACAGGGAATCAATCAGCCCCAGCATTTT. It encodes CASSLAQGQGINQPQHF. The gene calls are TRBV7-6 and TRBJ1-5; 9 nucleotides agree with TRBD1. This CDR3 comprises 17 residues. The germline V gene encodes CDR1 SGHVS and CDR2 FNYEAQ. J lost 3 bases, V lost 0 bases, and 6 bases had no gene match.

This CDR3 is CASTRTGGSSNYGYTF. The CDR3 nucleotides are TGCGCCAGCACGAGGACAGGGGGTAGCAGTAACTATGGCTACACCTTC. The genes are TRBV5-1 and TRBJ1-2, with 10 nucleotides matching TRBD1. Per germline, CDR1 SGHRS and CDR2 YFSETQ. The V and J ends lost 6 bases and 1 base, in that order; junction bases with no gene match: 9. This CDR3 is built from 16 residues.

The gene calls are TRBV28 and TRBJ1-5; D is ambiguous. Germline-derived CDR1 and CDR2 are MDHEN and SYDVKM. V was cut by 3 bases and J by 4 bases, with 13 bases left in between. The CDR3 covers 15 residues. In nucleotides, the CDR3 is TGTGCCAGCAGTTTCTGGCGGCAGACTAATCAGCCCCAGCATTTT. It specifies CASSFWRQTNQPQHF.

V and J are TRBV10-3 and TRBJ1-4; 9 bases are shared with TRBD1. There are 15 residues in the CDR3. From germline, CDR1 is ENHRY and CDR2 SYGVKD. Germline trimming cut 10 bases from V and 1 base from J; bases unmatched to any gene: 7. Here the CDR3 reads CATADRGETNEKLFF. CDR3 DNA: TGTGCCACCGCTGACAGGGGGGAAACTAATGAAAAACTGTTTTTT.

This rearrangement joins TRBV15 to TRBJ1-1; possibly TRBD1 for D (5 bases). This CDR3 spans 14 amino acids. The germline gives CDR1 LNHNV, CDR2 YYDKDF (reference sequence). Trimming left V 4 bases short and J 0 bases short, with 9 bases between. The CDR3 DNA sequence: TGTGCCACCAGCACACAGGTCGTGAACACTGAAGCTTTCTTT. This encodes CATSTQVVNTEAFF.

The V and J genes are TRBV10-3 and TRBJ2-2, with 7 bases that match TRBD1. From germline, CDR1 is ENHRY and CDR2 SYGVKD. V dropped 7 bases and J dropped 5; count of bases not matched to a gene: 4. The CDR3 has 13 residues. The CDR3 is CAIKDRDTGELFF. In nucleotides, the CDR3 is TGTGCCATCAAAGACAGGGATACCGGGGAGCTGTTTTTT.

This CDR3 is CATSRPGGTEARGYTF. The CDR3 nucleotides read TGTGCCACCAGCAGACCCGGGGGGACCGAGGCGCGGGGCTACACCTTC. The chain has TRBV15 and TRBJ1-2; D is possibly TRBD1 (5 bases). Per germline, CDR1 LNHNV and CDR2 YYDKDF (reference sequence). This CDR3 is 16 amino acids long. Between the trimmed V and J ends, which lost 2 bases and 8 bases, there was a span of 21 bases. The entire variable domain, with the rest obtained from reference TRBV15 and TRBJ1-2, is as follows: DAMVIQNPRYQVTQFGKPVTLSCSQTLNHNVMYWYQQKSSQAPKLLFHYYDKDFNNEADTPDNFQSRRPNTSFCFLDIRSPGLGDTAMYLCATSRPGGTEARGYTFGSGTRLTVV.

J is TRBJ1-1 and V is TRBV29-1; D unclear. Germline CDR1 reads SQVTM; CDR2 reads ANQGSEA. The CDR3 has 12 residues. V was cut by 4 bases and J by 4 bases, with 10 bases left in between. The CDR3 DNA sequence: TGCAGCGTTGTTACCCGGAGCACTGAAGCTTTCTTT. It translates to CSVVTRSTEAFF.

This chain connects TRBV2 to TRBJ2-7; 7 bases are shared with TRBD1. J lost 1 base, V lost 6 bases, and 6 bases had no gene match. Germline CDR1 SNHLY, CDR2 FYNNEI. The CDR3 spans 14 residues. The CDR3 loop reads CASSGTAISYEQYF. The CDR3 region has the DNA TGTGCCAGCAGCGGGACAGCCATATCCTACGAGCAGTACTTC.

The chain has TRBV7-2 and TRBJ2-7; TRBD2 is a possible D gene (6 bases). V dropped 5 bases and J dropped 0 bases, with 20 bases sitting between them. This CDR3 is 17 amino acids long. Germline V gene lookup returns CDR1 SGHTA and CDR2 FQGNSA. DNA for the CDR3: TGTGCCAGCAGCCACCCCTTACCTAGCGAACACTCCTACGAGCAGTACTTC. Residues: CASSHPLPSEHSYEQYF. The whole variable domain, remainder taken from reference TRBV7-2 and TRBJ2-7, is GAGVSQSPSNKVTEKGKDVELRCDPISGHTALYWYRQSLGQGLEFLIYFQGNSAPDKSGLPSDRFSAERTGGSVSTLTIQRTQQEDSAVYLCASSHPLPSEHSYEQYFGPGTRLTVT.